This T cell receptor beta chain was recovered during a study of cytomegalovirus exposure and HLA in healthy donors. General study results and limits: A later analysis reportedly identified an Asian-associated ancestry cluster as carrying fewer N-insertions than the roughly 670-donor mean. Later work associated approximately 17,000 TCR beta sequences with HLA alleles at 0.05 false discovery rate.

The length of the CDR3 is 19 residues. The germline CDR1 and CDR2 sequences are LGHNA and YSLEER. Unmatched junction bases numbered 15, after V lost 3 bases and J lost 2 bases. Remarks on this clone: Its antigen is still unknown.

PCR primers comprised 60 Vbeta and 13 Jbeta primers. Sequencing was performed with immunoSEQ multiplex PCR; in TCRdb, only in-frame clones are kept and a portion is missing. The table lists approximately 91,000 clones, about 68% of them singletons. The sequencing sample was made of PBMCs. This sequence joins TRBV4-3 and TRBJ2-1; TRBD2 matches at 8 bases. This clonotype was obtained from a human donor in good health. The CDR3 is CASSHAPRVRGGPYNEQFF. DNA of the CDR3: TGCGCCAGCAGCCATGCCCCTCGGGTACGGGGGGGCCCCTACAATGAGCAGTTCTTC.